Sequencing of this T cell receptor beta chain was carried out in a study of T cells in localized non-small cell lung cancer. Study-wide findings and caveats: Tumor trailed uninvolved adjacent lung in T cell clonality, which peaked there. Because only a single region of the tumor was sequenced, heterogeneity remains possible.

In regard to this clone: Its antigen is still unknown.

Some clones are missing from TCRdb's copy, which holds only in-frame ones; the method was immunoSEQ multiplex PCR. The sample includes around 26,000 clones, approximately 89% of them seen just once. The receptor's source is a female donor of 60 years or more with stage II squamous cell lung carcinoma. The sample in question was peripheral blood, obtained before any cancer treatment.

CDR3 sequence (DNA): TGTGCCAGCAGCTTGGGACTAGCGGGAGGGCCTGCCAAAAACATTCAGTACTTC. Protein sequence: CASSLGLAGGPAKNIQYF. The gene calls are TRBV5-4 and TRBJ2-4; 14 bases are shared with TRBD2. J was trimmed by 1 base and V by 0 bases; bases with no gene match: 3. The CDR3 sequence is 18 residues long. Germline lookup yields CDR1 SGHNT and CDR2 YYREEE (reference sequence).